The rows below give T cell receptor beta chains drawn from one sample of a study of T cell clonotyping in hematopoietic cell transplantation. TCRdb keeps only in-frame clones here, not all; method: immunoSEQ multiplex PCR. Of approximately 2,000 clones in the sample, 91% are singletons; the top ten hold 7.9%. The source material was PBMCs, sampled at the time of graft-versus-host disease after allogeneic stem cell transplant. Receptors originate from a male patient in his late teens or twenties who had an allogeneic stem cell transplant from a related donor, so the T cells may come from the graft donor. Some clones in this sample may be carry-over from other donors' samples. Each CDR3 is given with its conserved first and last residue. D genes are given only for firm matches. Clone size appears in some rows only: once, few, many, or a class for an expanded clone.

D gene: .
clone size: .
J gene: TRBJ2-7
V gene: TRBV7-9
CDR3 length: 13
CDR3 DNA: TGTGCCAGCAGCTTAGTCTCAGGGTACGAGCAGTACTTC
CDR3 protein: CASSLVSGYEQYF

D gene: .
clone size: .
J gene: TRBJ1-2
V gene: TRBV5-6
CDR3 length: 12
CDR3 DNA: TGTGCCAGCAGCCTCCAAGGTGGAGGCTACACCTTC
CDR3 protein: CASSLQGGGYTF

D gene: .
clone size: .
J gene: TRBJ2-7
V gene: TRBV19
CDR3 length: 13
CDR3 DNA: TGTGCCAGTAGTATAGTTCCTGGGCGCGAGCAGTACTTC
CDR3 protein: CASSIVPGREQYF

D gene: TRBD1
clone size: once
J gene: TRBJ1-2
V gene: TRBV6-5
CDR3 length: 16
CDR3 DNA: TGTGCCAGCAGTTACACCCCAGGGGGGGATGGCTATGGCTACACCTTC
CDR3 protein: CASSYTPGGDGYGYTF

D gene: .
clone size: .
J gene: TRBJ2-5
V gene: TRBV7-7
CDR3 length: 15
CDR3 DNA: TGTGCTAGCAGCTTATCCCCCCTAATGAGGGAGACCCAGTACTTC
CDR3 protein: CASSLSPLMRETQYF

D gene: .
clone size: once
J gene: TRBJ2-3
V gene: TRBV5-4
CDR3 length: 13
CDR3 DNA: TGTGCCAGCAGCCGTACGGGGTCAGATACGCAGTATTTT
CDR3 protein: CASSRTGSDTQYF

D gene: TRBD2
clone size: .
J gene: TRBJ2-3
V gene: TRBV5-1
CDR3 length: 15
CDR3 DNA: TGCGCCAGCAGCTTTTCTAGCGGGAGCACAGATACGCAGTATTTT
CDR3 protein: CASSFSSGSTDTQYF

D gene: TRBD1
clone size: .
J gene: TRBJ2-3
V gene: TRBV5-4
CDR3 length: 15
CDR3 DNA: TGTGCCAGCAGTCATTACAGGGGATTTAGAGATACGCAGTATTTT
CDR3 protein: CASSHYRGFRDTQYF

D gene: TRBD2
clone size: .
J gene: TRBJ2-5
V gene: TRBV18
CDR3 length: 16
CDR3 DNA: TGTGCCAGCTCACCGACTAGCGGGGCCACCCCGGGGACCCAGTACTTC
CDR3 protein: CASSPTSGATPGTQYF

D gene: .
clone size: .
J gene: TRBJ2-5
V gene: TRBV5-6
CDR3 length: 14
CDR3 DNA: TGTGCCAGCAGCTTGCGGACAATTGGAGAGACCCAGTACTTC
CDR3 protein: CASSLRTIGETQYF

D gene: TRBD2
clone size: .
J gene: TRBJ2-5
V gene: TRBV5-1
CDR3 length: 16
CDR3 DNA: TGCGCCAGCAGCTTGGCGATAGCGGGAGGGGTGGAGACCCAGTACTTC
CDR3 protein: CASSLAIAGGVETQYF

D gene: .
clone size: .
J gene: TRBJ1-4
V gene: TRBV30
CDR3 length: 13
CDR3 DNA: TGTGCCTGGAGTGTAGAGCTCGGGGAAAAACTGTTTTTT
CDR3 protein: CAWSVELGEKLFF

D gene: .
clone size: .
J gene: TRBJ2-5
V gene: TRBV27
CDR3 length: 13
CDR3 DNA: TGTGCCAGCAGTTTATCGATGGTGGAGACCCAGTACTTC
CDR3 protein: CASSLSMVETQYF

D gene: TRBD1
clone size: .
J gene: TRBJ1-2
V gene: TRBV14
CDR3 length: 16
CDR3 DNA: TGTGCCAGCAGCAGAGGGGACAGGGGACAGCACTATGGCTACACCTTC
CDR3 protein: CASSRGDRGQHYGYTF

D gene: .
clone size: .
J gene: TRBJ1-2
V gene: TRBV29-1
CDR3 length: 14
CDR3 DNA: TGCAGCGTTGATGCCGCTCGGTGGGCGGGCGGCTACACCTTC
CDR3 protein: CSVDAARWAGGYTF

D gene: .
clone size: .
J gene: TRBJ2-7
V gene: TRBV7-9
CDR3 length: 11
CDR3 DNA: TGTGCCAGCAGCCCAATGTACGAGCAGTACTTC
CDR3 protein: CASSPMYEQYF

D gene: .
clone size: .
J gene: TRBJ1-5
V gene: TRBV5-1
CDR3 length: 15
CDR3 DNA: TGCGCCAGCAGCCCCGGACCCCGGTCGGATCAGCCCCAGCATTTT
CDR3 protein: CASSPGPRSDQPQHF

D gene: TRBD2
clone size: .
J gene: TRBJ2-1
V gene: TRBV7-3
CDR3 length: 15
CDR3 DNA: TGTGCCAGCAGCTTGGGACTAGCAAACTACAATGAGCAGTTCTTC
CDR3 protein: CASSLGLANYNEQFF